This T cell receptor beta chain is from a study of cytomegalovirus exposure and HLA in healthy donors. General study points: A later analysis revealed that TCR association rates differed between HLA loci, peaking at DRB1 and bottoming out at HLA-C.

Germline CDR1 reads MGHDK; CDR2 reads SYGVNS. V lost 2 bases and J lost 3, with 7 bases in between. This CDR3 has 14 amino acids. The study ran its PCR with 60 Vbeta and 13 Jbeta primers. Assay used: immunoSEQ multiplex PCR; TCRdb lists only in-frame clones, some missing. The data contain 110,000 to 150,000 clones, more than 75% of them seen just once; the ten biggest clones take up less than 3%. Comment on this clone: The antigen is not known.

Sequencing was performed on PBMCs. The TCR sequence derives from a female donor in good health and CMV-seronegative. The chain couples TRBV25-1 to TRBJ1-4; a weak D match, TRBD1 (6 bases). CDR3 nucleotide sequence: TGTGCCAGCAGTGAAAACAGGGCTAATGAAAAACTGTTTTTT. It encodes CASSENRANEKLFF.